What follows is one T cell receptor beta chain and its context. The target antigen is unknown. A much larger clonotype is one base distant, so this may be a read error. No conserved phenylalanine or tryptophan is present at the end of the CDR3, so a read error is the likely explanation. The V end was cut by 7 bases, the J end by 2 bases, with 9 bases between. This CDR3 is built from 12 residues. Germline V gene data show CDR1 as SQVTM and CDR2 as ANQGSEA. A second PCR of 7 to 11 cycles used a sample-barcoded 5' primer and a J-beta primer mix. Carrying 12 random nucleotides, a template-switch adaptor labeled each individual cDNA molecule. Via MiXCR, TCRdb re-called the 5' RACE reads, giving one row per CDR3 protein. The data show about 1.1 million distinct CDR3 sequences, around two fifths seen once. The data originate from a study of blood T cells in healthy people across ages. Overall study findings and caveats: With age, beta diversity per million T cells declined roughly linearly, significantly by about 37. Diversity of TCR beta correlated strongly with naive T cell percentage.

The V gene is TRBV29-1, the J gene TRBJ2-4, with TRBD2 as a possible D gene (5 bases). The TCR sequence derives from a man aged 18 to 35 in good health. Sequencing input: blood. The CDR3 region has the DNA TGCAGCGCGAGGGTAACCAAAAACATTCAGTACCTC. This translates into CSARVTKNIQYL.